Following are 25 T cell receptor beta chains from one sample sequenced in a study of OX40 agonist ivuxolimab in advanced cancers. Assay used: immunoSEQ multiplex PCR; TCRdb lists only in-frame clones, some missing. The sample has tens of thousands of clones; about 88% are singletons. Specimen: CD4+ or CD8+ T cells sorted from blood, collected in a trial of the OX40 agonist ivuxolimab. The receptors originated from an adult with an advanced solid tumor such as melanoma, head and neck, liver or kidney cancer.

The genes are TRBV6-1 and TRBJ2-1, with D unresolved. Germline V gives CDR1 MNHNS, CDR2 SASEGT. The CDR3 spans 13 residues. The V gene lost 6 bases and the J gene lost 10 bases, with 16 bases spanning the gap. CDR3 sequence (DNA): TGTGCCAGCAGCCTTCCCCCCCGTTGGGAGCAGTTCTTC. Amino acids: CASSLPPRWEQFF.

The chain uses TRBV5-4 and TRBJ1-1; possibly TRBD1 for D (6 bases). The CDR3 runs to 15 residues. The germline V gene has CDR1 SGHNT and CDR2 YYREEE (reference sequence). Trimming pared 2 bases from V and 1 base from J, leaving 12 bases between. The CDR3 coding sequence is TGTGCCAGCAGCTTAACAGGGACCCAGAACACTGAAGCTTTCTTT. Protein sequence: CASSLTGTQNTEAFF.

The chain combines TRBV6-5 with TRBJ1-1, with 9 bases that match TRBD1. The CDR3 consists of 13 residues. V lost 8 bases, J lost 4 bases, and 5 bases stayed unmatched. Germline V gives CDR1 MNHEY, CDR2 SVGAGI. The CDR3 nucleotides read TGTGCCAGCTGGAAGACAGGGGGCACTGAAGCTTTCTTT. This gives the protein CASWKTGGTEAFF.

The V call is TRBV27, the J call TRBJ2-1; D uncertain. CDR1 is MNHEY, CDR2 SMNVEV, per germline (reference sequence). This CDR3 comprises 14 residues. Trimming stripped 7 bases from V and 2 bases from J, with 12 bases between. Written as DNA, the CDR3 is TGTGCCAGCACGAAGTCGCTAACCTACAATGAGCAGTTCTTC. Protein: CASTKSLTYNEQFF.

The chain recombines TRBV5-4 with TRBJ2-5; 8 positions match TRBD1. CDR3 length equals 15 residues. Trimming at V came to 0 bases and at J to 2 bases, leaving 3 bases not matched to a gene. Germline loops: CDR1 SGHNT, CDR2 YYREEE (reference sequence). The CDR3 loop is CASSLGQGIQETQYF. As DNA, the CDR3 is TGTGCCAGCAGCTTGGGACAGGGGATACAAGAGACCCAGTACTTC.

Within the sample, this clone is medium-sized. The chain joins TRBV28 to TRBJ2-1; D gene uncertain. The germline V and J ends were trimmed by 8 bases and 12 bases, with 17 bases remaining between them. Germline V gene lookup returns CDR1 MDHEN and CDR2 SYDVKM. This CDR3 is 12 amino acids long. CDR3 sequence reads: CASGPSSVGQFF. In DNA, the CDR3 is TGTGCCAGCGGACCCTCCAGTGTTGGGCAGTTCTTC.

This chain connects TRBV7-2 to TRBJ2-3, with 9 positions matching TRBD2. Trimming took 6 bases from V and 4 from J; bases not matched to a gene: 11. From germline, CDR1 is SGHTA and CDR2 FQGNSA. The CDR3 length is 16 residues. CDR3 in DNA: TGTGCCAGCAGTCGTCGGACTAGCGCTTGGTCAGATACGCAGTATTTT. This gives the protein CASSRRTSAWSDTQYF.

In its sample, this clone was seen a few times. The CDR3 loop reads CAWGGRNQPQHF. Here the CDR3 DNA reads TGTGCCTGGGGCGGAAGAAATCAGCCCCAGCATTTT. The rearrangement joins TRBV30 to TRBJ1-5, with D uncertain. V dropped 5 bases and J dropped 4 bases, with 9 bases sitting between them. Germline CDR1 and CDR2: GTSNPN and SVGIG (reference sequence). The CDR3 consists of 12 residues.

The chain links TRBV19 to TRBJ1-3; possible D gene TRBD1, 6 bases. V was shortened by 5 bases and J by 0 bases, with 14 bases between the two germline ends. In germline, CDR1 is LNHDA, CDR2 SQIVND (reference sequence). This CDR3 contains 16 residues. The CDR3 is CASSPQGPNSGNTIYF. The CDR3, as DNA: TGTGCCAGTAGTCCACAGGGCCCCAACTCTGGAAACACCATATATTTT.

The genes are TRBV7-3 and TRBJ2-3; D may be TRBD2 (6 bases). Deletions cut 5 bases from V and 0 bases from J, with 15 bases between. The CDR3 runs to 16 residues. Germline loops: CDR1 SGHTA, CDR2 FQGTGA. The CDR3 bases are TGTGCCAGCAGCCCCGGGAGCGGCTCTAGCACAGATACGCAGTATTTT. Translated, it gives CASSPGSGSSTDTQYF.

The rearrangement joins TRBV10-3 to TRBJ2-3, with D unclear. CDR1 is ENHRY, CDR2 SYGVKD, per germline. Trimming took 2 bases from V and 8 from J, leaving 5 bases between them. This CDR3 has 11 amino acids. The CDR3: CAISEQGTQYF. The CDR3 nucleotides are TGTGCCATCAGTGAGCAAGGTACGCAGTATTTT.

The CDR3 sequence: CAISGGTSGSTLSYEQYF. The CDR3 DNA reads as TGTGCCATCAGTGGAGGGACTAGCGGGAGTACGCTCTCCTACGAGCAGTACTTC. This sequence joins TRBV10-3 and TRBJ2-7, with 14 bases matching TRBD2. V was pared by 4 bases and J by 0 bases, with 8 bases of the junction left unmatched. The CDR3 consists of 18 residues. The germline V gene has CDR1 ENHRY and CDR2 SYGVKD.

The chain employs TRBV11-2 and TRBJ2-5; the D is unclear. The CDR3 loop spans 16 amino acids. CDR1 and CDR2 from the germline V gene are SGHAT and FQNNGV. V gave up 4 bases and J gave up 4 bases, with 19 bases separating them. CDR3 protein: CASSSTRTRGGETQYF. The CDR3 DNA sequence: TGTGCCAGCAGCTCAACGAGAACCAGAGGTGGAGAGACCCAGTACTTC.

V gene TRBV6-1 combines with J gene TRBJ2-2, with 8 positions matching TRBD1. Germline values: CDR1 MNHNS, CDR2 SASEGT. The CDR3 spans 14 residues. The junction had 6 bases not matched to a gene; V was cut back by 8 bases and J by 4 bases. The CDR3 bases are TGTGCCAGCGGCGGACAGGGTGGCACCGGGGAGCTGTTTTTT. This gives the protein CASGGQGGTGELFF.

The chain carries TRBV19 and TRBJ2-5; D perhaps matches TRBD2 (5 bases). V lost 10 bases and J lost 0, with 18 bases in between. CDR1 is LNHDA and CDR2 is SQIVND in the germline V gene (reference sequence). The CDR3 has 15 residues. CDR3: CATQLRRGYQETQYF. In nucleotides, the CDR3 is TGTGCCACTCAACTCAGGCGCGGGTACCAAGAGACCCAGTACTTC.

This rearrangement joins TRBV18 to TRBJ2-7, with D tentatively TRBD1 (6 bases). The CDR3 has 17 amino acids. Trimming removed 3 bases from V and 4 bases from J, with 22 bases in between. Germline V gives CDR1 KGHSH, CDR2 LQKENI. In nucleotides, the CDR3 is TGTGCCAGCTCACCCGCAGGGGCCCCACAAGGAGCTTACGAGCAGTACTTC. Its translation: CASSPAGAPQGAYEQYF.

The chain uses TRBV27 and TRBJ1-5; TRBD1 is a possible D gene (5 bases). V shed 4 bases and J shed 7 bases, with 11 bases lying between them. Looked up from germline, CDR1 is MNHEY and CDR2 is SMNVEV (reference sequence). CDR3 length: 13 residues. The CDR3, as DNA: TGTGCCAGCAGTTGGTCCAGGGCCCAGCCCCAGCATTTT. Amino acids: CASSWSRAQPQHF.

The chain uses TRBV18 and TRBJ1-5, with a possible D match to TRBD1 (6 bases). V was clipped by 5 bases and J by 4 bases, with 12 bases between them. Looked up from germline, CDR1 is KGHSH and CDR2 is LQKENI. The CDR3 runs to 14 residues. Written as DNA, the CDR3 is TGTGCCAGCTCAACACAGGGAGGGAATCAGCCCCAGCATTTT. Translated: CASSTQGGNQPQHF. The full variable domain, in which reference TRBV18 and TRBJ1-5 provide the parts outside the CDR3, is NAGVMQNPRHLVRRRGQEARLRCSPMKGHSHVYWYRQLPEEGLKFMVYLQKENIIDESGMPKERFSAEFPKEGPSILRIQQVVRGDSAAYFCASSTQGGNQPQHFGDGTRLSIL.

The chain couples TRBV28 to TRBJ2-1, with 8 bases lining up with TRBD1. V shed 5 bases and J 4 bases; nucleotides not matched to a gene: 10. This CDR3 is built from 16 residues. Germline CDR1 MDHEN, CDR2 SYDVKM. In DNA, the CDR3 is TGTGCCAGCAGTAGATCCGGGACAGGCACTTACAATGAGCAGTTCTTC. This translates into CASSRSGTGTYNEQFF.

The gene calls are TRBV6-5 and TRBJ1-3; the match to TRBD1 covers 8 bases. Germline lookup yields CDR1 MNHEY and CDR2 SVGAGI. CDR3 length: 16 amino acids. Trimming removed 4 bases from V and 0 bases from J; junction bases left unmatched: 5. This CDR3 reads CASSSAGGYSGNTIYF. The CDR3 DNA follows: TGTGCCAGCAGTTCCGCAGGGGGCTACTCTGGAAACACCATATATTTT.

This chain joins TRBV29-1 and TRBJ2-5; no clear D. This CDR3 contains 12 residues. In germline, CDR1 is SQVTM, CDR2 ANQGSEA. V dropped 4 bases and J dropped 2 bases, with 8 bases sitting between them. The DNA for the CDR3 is TGCAGCGTTGTCGGGTCTCAAGAGACCCAGTACTTC. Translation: CSVVGSQETQYF.

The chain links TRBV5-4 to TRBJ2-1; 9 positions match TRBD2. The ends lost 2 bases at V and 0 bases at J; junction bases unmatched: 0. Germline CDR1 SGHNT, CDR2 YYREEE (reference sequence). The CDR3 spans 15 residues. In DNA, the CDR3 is TGTGCCAGCAGCTTTAGCGGGAGCTCCTACAATGAGCAGTTCTTC. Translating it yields CASSFSGSSYNEQFF.

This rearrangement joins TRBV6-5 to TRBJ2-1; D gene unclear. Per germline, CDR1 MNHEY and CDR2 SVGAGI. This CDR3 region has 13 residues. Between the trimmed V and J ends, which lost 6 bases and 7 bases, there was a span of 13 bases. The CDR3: CASSPPGVNEQFF. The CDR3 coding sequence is TGTGCCAGCAGCCCACCAGGCGTGAATGAGCAGTTCTTC.

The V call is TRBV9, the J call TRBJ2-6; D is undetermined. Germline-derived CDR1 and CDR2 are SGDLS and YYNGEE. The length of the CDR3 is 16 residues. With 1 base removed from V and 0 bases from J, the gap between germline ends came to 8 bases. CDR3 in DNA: TGTGCCAGCAGCGTATCTGGCTACTCTGGGGCCAACGTCCTGACTTTC. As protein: CASSVSGYSGANVLTF.

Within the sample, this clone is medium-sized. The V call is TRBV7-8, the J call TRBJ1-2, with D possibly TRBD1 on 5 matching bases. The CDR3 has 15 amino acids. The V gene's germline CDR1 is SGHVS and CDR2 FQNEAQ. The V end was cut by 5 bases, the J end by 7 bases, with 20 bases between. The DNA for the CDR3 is TGTGCCAGCAGCCTATCTGGGACCCTAGGTATTGGCTACACCTTC. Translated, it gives CASSLSGTLGIGYTF.